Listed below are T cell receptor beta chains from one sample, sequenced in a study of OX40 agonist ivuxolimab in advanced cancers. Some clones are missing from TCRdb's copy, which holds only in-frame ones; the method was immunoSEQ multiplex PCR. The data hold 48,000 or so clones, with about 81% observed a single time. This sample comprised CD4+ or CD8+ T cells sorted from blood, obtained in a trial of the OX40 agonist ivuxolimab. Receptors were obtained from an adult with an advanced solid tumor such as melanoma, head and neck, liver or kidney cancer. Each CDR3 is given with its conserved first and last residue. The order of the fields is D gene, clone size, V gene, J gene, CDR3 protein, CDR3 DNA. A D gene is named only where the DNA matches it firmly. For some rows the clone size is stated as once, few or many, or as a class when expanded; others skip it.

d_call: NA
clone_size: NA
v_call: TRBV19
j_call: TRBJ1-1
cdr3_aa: CASSTGYTEAFF
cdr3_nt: TGTGCCAGTAGTACGGGTTACACTGAAGCTTTCTTT

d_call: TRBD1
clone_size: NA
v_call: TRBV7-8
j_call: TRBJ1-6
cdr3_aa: CASSLSGQGGFSYNSPLHF
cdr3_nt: TGTGCCAGCAGCTTATCTGGACAGGGGGGATTCTCCTATAATTCACCCCTCCACTTT

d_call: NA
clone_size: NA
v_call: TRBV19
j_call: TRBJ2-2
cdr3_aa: CASSQQTSTGELFF
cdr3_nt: TGTGCCAGTAGTCAGCAGACGTCAACCGGGGAGCTGTTTTTT

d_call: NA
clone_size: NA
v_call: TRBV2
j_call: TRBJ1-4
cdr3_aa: CASSERGGIEKLFF
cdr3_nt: TGTGCCAGCAGTGAAAGGGGGGGTATAGAAAAACTGTTTTTT

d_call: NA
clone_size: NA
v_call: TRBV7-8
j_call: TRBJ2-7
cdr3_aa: CASSLAWDPTYEQYF
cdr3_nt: TGTGCCAGCAGCCTCGCCTGGGACCCGACCTACGAGCAGTACTTC

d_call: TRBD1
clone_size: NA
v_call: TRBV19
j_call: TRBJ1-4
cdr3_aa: CASSIGRGQELFF
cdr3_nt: TGTGCCAGTAGTATAGGCAGGGGACAGGAACTGTTTTTT

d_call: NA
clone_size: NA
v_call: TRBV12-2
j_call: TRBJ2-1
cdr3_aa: CASRLELAGGLFYEQFF
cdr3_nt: TGTGCAAGTCGCTTGGAACTAGCGGGAGGCCTGTTCTATGAGCAGTTCTTC

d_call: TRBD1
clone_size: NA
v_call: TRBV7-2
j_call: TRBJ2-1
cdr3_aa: CASSLASTGGSYNEQFF
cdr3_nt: TGTGCCAGCAGCTTAGCGTCGACAGGGGGCTCCTACAATGAGCAGTTCTTC

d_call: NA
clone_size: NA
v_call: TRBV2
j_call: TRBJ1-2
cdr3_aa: CASSVRPIYGYTF
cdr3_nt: TGTGCCAGCAGTGTGCGACCTATCTATGGCTACACCTTC

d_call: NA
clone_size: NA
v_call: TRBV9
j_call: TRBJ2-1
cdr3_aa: CASSVGPGNNEQFF
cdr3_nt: TGTGCCAGCAGCGTAGGTCCAGGGAACAATGAGCAGTTCTTC

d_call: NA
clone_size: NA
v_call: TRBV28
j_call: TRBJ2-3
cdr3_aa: CASSETGTYTDTQYF
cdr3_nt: TGTGCCAGCAGCGAGACCGGGACCTACACAGATACGCAGTATTTT

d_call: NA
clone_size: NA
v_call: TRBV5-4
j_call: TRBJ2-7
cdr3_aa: CASSSPQGMEQYF
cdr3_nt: TGTGCCAGCAGCTCTCCCCAGGGGATGGAGCAGTACTTC

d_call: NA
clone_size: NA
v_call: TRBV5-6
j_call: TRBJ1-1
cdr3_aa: CASSLRIVNTEAFF
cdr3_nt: TGTGCCAGCAGCTTGAGAATCGTGAACACTGAAGCTTTCTTT

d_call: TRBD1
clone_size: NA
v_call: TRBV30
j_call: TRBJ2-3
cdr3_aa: CAWSWGGQGARGTQYF
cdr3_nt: TGTGCCTGGAGTTGGGGGGGACAGGGGGCGCGTGGTACGCAGTATTTT

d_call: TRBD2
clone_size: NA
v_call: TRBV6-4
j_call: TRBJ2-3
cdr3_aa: CASSDSAGGPYTQYF
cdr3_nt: TGTGCCAGCAGTGATTCGGCGGGGGGCCCCTATACGCAGTATTTT

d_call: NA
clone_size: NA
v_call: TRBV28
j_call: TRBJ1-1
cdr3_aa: CASSLGFTVTPEAFF
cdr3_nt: TGTGCCAGCAGTTTGGGGTTTACTGTAACACCTGAAGCTTTCTTT

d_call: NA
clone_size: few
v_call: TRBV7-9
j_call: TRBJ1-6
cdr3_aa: CASSFSSGNSPLHF
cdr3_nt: TGTGCCAGCAGCTTTTCCTCAGGGAATTCACCCCTCCACTTT

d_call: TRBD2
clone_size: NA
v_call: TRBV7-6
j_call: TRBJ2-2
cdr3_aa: CASSLIREVGELFF
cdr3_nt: TGTGCCAGCAGCTTAATCCGGGAGGTCGGGGAGCTGTTTTTT

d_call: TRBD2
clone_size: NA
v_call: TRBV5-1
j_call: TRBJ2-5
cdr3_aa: CASSLGGGSETQYF
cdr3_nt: TGCGCCAGCAGCTTGGGCGGGGGTAGCGAGACCCAGTACTTC

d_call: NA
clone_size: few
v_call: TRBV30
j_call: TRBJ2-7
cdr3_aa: CAWSRAYEQYF
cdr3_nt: TGTGCCTGGAGTAGGGCCTACGAGCAGTACTTC

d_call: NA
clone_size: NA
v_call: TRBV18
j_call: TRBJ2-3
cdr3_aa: CASSPTEDTQYF
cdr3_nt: TGTGCCAGCTCACCGACAGAAGATACGCAGTATTTT

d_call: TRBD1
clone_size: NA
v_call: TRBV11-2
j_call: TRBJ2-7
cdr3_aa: CASSLGGTGSYEQYF
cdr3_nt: TGTGCCAGCAGCTTAGGCGGGACAGGTTCCTACGAGCAGTACTTC

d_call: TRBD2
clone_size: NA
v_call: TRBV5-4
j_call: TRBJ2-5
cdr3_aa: CASSKGASGGLQETQYF
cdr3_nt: TGTGCCAGCAGCAAGGGGGCTAGCGGGGGCCTCCAAGAGACCCAGTACTTC

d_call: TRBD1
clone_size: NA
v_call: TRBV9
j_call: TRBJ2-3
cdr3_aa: CASGPTGGSTDTQYF
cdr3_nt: TGTGCCAGCGGACCTACAGGGGGCAGCACAGATACGCAGTATTTT

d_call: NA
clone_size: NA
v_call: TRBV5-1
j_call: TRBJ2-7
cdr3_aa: CASRRTASSYEQYF
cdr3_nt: TGCGCCAGCCGGAGGACAGCCAGCTCCTACGAGCAGTACTTC

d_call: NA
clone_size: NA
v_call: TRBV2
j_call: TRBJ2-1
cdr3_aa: CASSEAELSYNEQFF
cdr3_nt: TGTGCCAGCAGTGAAGCGGAGCTCTCCTACAATGAGCAGTTCTTC

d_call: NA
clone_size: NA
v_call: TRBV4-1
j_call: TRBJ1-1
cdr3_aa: CASRLTLASPEAFF
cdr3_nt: TGCGCCAGCAGACTTACCTTGGCTAGCCCTGAAGCTTTCTTT

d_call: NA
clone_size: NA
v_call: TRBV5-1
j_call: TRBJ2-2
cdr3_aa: CASRSAGQVSGELFF
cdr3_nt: TGCGCCAGCAGGTCGGCCGGGCAAGTTTCCGGGGAGCTGTTTTTT

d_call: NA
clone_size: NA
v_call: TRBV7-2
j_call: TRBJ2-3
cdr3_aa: CASSLAAGVQDTQYF
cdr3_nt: TGTGCCAGCAGCTTAGCGGCAGGGGTGCAAGATACGCAGTATTTT